These T cell receptor beta chains were read from a single sample in a study of blood T cell repertoires in COVID-19. Sequencing was performed with immunoSEQ multiplex PCR; in TCRdb, only in-frame clones are kept and a portion is missing. Among roughly 410,000 clones, 75% to 90% were seen once, and the ten largest hold roughly 1.5%. Sequencing input: peripheral blood. The receptors shown here come from a woman aged 40 to 49 with COVID-19, enrolled during active disease. The CDR3 runs from the conserved cysteine through the conserved F or W. The order of the fields is V gene, D gene, J gene, clone size, CDR3 protein, CDR3 DNA. D genes are given only for firm matches. Size tells how often a clone was seen (once, few, many) or the class of an expanded clone, and some rows leave it out.

v_gene: TRBV5-1; d_gene: .; j_gene: TRBJ1-1; abundance: .; CDR3aa: CASSLGSSNTEAFF; CDR3nt: TGCGCCAGCAGCTTGGGTTCGTCGAACACTGAAGCTTTCTTT
v_gene: TRBV19; d_gene: TRBD1; j_gene: TRBJ2-5; abundance: .; CDR3aa: CASRRRQGAQETQYF; CDR3nt: TGTGCCAGTAGGAGACGACAGGGGGCTCAAGAGACCCAGTACTTC
v_gene: TRBV28; d_gene: .; j_gene: TRBJ1-6; abundance: .; CDR3aa: CASSLNSPLHF; CDR3nt: TGTGCCAGCAGTCTGAATTCACCCCTCCACTTT
v_gene: TRBV28; d_gene: .; j_gene: TRBJ1-2; abundance: .; CDR3aa: CASSPPHTVLYGYTF; CDR3nt: TGTGCCAGCAGTCCCCCCCACACAGTCCTCTATGGCTACACCTTC
v_gene: TRBV6-5; d_gene: TRBD2; j_gene: TRBJ2-5; abundance: .; CDR3aa: CASSSGLAQETQYF; CDR3nt: TGTGCCAGCAGTTCTGGACTAGCTCAAGAGACCCAGTACTTC
v_gene: TRBV12-5; d_gene: .; j_gene: TRBJ1-1; abundance: .; CDR3aa: CASGRDGGNTEAFF; CDR3nt: TGTGCTAGTGGCCGGGACGGGGGGAACACTGAAGCTTTCTTT
v_gene: TRBV28; d_gene: .; j_gene: TRBJ1-1; abundance: few; CDR3aa: CATRGAGRFLSNTEAFF; CDR3nt: TGTGCCACCCGCGGGGCAGGACGGTTTCTCTCGAACACTGAAGCTTTCTTT
v_gene: TRBV19; d_gene: .; j_gene: TRBJ1-2; abundance: .; CDR3aa: CATLGGGYAADYGYTF; CDR3nt: TGTGCCACCCTCGGGGGGGGTTACGCAGCGGACTATGGCTACACCTTC
v_gene: TRBV6-2/TRBV6-3; d_gene: .; j_gene: TRBJ1-1; abundance: .; CDR3aa: CASSTELGNTEAFF; CDR3nt: TGTGCCAGCAGTACCGAACTGGGCAACACTGAAGCTTTCTTT
v_gene: TRBV27; d_gene: .; j_gene: TRBJ2-2; abundance: .; CDR3aa: CASSFVDSYTGELFF; CDR3nt: TGTGCCAGCAGTTTCGTAGACAGTTACACCGGGGAGCTGTTTTTT
v_gene: TRBV6-6; d_gene: .; j_gene: TRBJ1-5; abundance: once; CDR3aa: CASSSNQPQHF; CDR3nt: TGTGCCAGCAGCTCCAATCAGCCCCAGCATTTT
v_gene: TRBV5-1; d_gene: .; j_gene: TRBJ2-5; abundance: once; CDR3aa: CASSLVGGALKETQYF; CDR3nt: TGCGCCAGCAGCTTGGTGGGAGGCGCCCTTAAAGAGACCCAGTACTTC
v_gene: TRBV11-2; d_gene: TRBD1; j_gene: TRBJ2-2; abundance: .; CDR3aa: CASSPGTGTGGELFF; CDR3nt: TGTGCCAGCAGCCCGGGGACAGGGACGGGCGGGGAGCTGTTTTTT
v_gene: TRBV5-6; d_gene: TRBD1; j_gene: TRBJ2-5; abundance: once; CDR3aa: CASSSTGWKTQYF; CDR3nt: TGTGCCAGCAGCTCGACAGGGTGGAAGACCCAGTACTTC
v_gene: TRBV28; d_gene: TRBD1; j_gene: TRBJ1-2; abundance: .; CDR3aa: CASSSGQGDYGYTF; CDR3nt: TGTGCCAGCAGTTCCGGACAGGGGGACTATGGCTACACCTTC
v_gene: TRBV28; d_gene: TRBD1; j_gene: TRBJ1-1; abundance: once; CDR3aa: CASRAYRGRPGNTEAFF; CDR3nt: TGTGCCAGCAGAGCCTACAGGGGGCGCCCCGGGAACACTGAAGCTTTCTTT
v_gene: TRBV5-1; d_gene: TRBD1; j_gene: TRBJ2-7; abundance: .; CDR3aa: CASSPAWDRAMGEQYF; CDR3nt: TGCGCCAGCAGCCCGGCCTGGGACAGGGCAATGGGGGAGCAGTACTTC
v_gene: TRBV2; d_gene: .; j_gene: TRBJ1-2; abundance: .; CDR3aa: CASAGEYGYTF; CDR3nt: TGTGCCAGCGCAGGGGAATATGGCTACACCTTC
v_gene: TRBV5-6; d_gene: .; j_gene: TRBJ1-2; abundance: .; CDR3aa: CASSRPGYGYTF; CDR3nt: TGTGCCAGCAGCCGCCCGGGCTATGGCTACACCTTC
v_gene: TRBV5-1; d_gene: TRBD2; j_gene: TRBJ2-3; abundance: .; CDR3aa: CASSLPQTSGSSDTQYF; CDR3nt: TGCGCCAGCAGCTTGCCCCAGACTAGCGGGAGTTCAGATACGCAGTATTTT
v_gene: TRBV11-2; d_gene: .; j_gene: TRBJ2-1; abundance: .; CDR3aa: CASSLLVVSYEQFF; CDR3nt: TGTGCCAGCAGCTTACTGGTAGTATCTTATGAGCAGTTCTTC
v_gene: TRBV30; d_gene: .; j_gene: TRBJ1-4; abundance: .; CDR3aa: CAWSLGLQASNEKLFF; CDR3nt: TGTGCCTGGAGTTTAGGTCTACAGGCTTCTAATGAAAAACTGTTTTTT
v_gene: TRBV9; d_gene: .; j_gene: TRBJ1-2; abundance: once; CDR3aa: CASSAQRIGASYGYTF; CDR3nt: TGTGCCAGCAGCGCCCAACGAATAGGGGCCAGCTATGGCTACACCTTC
v_gene: TRBV30; d_gene: TRBD2; j_gene: TRBJ2-7; abundance: once; CDR3aa: CAWRFPFRTSVSHYEQYF; CDR3nt: TGTGCCTGGAGGTTCCCGTTTAGGACTAGCGTTTCTCACTACGAGCAGTACTTC
v_gene: TRBV5-4; d_gene: TRBD1; j_gene: TRBJ2-7; abundance: .; CDR3aa: CASSLGGQGGHYEQYF; CDR3nt: TGTGCCAGCAGCTTGGGGGGACAGGGTGGACACTACGAGCAGTACTTC
v_gene: TRBV30; d_gene: .; j_gene: TRBJ2-7; abundance: .; CDR3aa: CAWSSGGPSYEQYF; CDR3nt: TGTGCCTGGAGTAGTGGCGGCCCCTCCTACGAGCAGTACTTC
v_gene: TRBV28; d_gene: .; j_gene: TRBJ2-5; abundance: .; CDR3aa: CASTPTGYETQYF; CDR3nt: TGTGCCAGCACCCCCACAGGGTACGAGACCCAGTACTTC
v_gene: TRBV5-1; d_gene: TRBD1; j_gene: TRBJ2-7; abundance: .; CDR3aa: CASSFGQGHSYEQYF; CDR3nt: TGCGCCAGCAGCTTTGGACAGGGGCACTCCTACGAGCAGTACTTC
v_gene: TRBV5-1; d_gene: .; j_gene: TRBJ1-1; abundance: .; CDR3aa: CASSLEGGLTEAFF; CDR3nt: TGCGCCAGCAGCTTGGAGGGGGGGCTCACTGAAGCTTTCTTT
v_gene: TRBV20-1; d_gene: TRBD2; j_gene: TRBJ2-7; abundance: .; CDR3aa: CSASGTSEDEQYF; CDR3nt: TGCAGTGCTAGTGGGACTAGCGAGGACGAGCAGTACTTC
v_gene: TRBV27; d_gene: .; j_gene: TRBJ2-7; abundance: few; CDR3aa: CASSLEQRYEQYF; CDR3nt: TGTGCCAGCAGTTTAGAGCAGCGTTACGAGCAGTACTTC